What follows is one T cell receptor beta chain and its context. Its antigen remains unknown. The sample originates from a study of T cell clones after liver transplantation. At the level of the study: TCRbeta sequencing after a pre-transplant mixed lymphocyte reaction identified graft-donor-reactive clones, later tracked in post-transplant blood. Pre-transplant mixed lymphocyte reactions yielded third-party-reactive TCRbeta sequences as comparators for graft-donor-reactive sequences. The study, taken as a whole, reports: The donor-reactive repertoire was only partly measurable in two subjects, lacking donor cells.

CDR3 length: 16 amino acids. Per the germline V gene, CDR1 is SGDLS and CDR2 is YYNGEE. Trimming removed 3 bases from V and 0 bases from J, with 13 bases in between. The method was immunoSEQ multiplex PCR; TCRdb's version includes in-frame clones alone and lacks a portion of them. The sample holds around 71,000 clones, 80% seen once. This chain connects TRBV9 to TRBJ1-5; D perhaps matches TRBD1 (6 bases). The material sequenced was CD4+ T cells from blood, taken 12 months after liver transplant. The source is a human patient who received a liver transplant. These T cells may partly come from the graft donor. CDR3 in DNA: TGTGCCAGCAGCGGGGGGACACCTTATAGCAATCAGCCCCAGCATTTT. It encodes CASSGGTPYSNQPQHF.